This T cell receptor beta chain derives from a study of patients and donors after allogeneic stem cell transplantation. This clonotype was seen more than once but under ten times. A single record per CDR3 protein comes from TCRdb applying MiXCR to the RT-PCR reads. The table has approximately 160,000 distinct CDR3 sequences, over 25% seen once. The source of this sequence is a human donor who was either an allogeneic HSCT recipient or a stem cell or donor lymphocyte infusion donor (not recorded which). It is not recorded whose cells these are; they may come from a transplant donor. Sequencing used blood, either unsorted or a sorted T cell fraction (not recorded which).

The CDR3 region is CASSLEGMDQPQHF. The CDR3 DNA follows: TGTGCCAGCAGCTTGGAGGGTATGGATCAGCCCCAGCATTTT. The chain uses TRBV7-9 and TRBJ1-5; D is unresolved. Germline lookup yields CDR1 SEHNR and CDR2 FQNEAQ (reference sequence). This CDR3 region has 14 residues. V was shortened by 3 bases and J by 5 bases, with 11 bases between the two germline ends.